This T cell receptor beta chain was sequenced during a study of blood T cell repertoires in COVID-19. Overall study context: Specimens from acute and convalescent COVID-19 originated in the United States, Italy and Spain.

As originally analysed: It was from reference gene primer amplification that nucleated cell counts were estimated. Produced via immunoSEQ multiplex PCR; TCRdb's table is partial and in-frame only. V and J calls plus clone size are reproduced from that table; the DNA served to infer D and trimming. The top ten hold roughly 12% of the sample, which has 100,000 to 150,000 clones, under 85% seen once. This clone occurred a few times. Sequencing used peripheral blood. The source is a man in his 60s with acute or convalescent COVID-19.

The CDR3 loop reads CASSSGTGETRYGYTF. Here the CDR3 DNA reads TGTGCCAGCAGCTCCGGGACAGGGGAGACGCGGTATGGCTACACCTTC. The V call is TRBV5-6, the J call TRBJ1-2; 10 bases are a match to TRBD1. The CDR3 has 16 amino acids. Germline CDR1 is SGHDT and CDR2 is YYEEEE. V was pared by 3 bases and J by 5 bases, with 10 bases of the junction left unmatched. The complete variable domain, with remaining parts taken from reference TRBV5-6 and TRBJ1-2, reads DAGVTQSPTHLIKTRGQQVTLRCSPKSGHDTVSWYQQALGQGPQFIFQYYEEEERQRGNFPDRFSGHQFPNYSSELNVNALLLGDSALYLCASSSGTGETRYGYTFGSGTRLTVV.